Sequencing of this T cell receptor (beta chain) was carried out in a study of blood T cell repertoires in COVID-19. Study at large: Samples representing acute and convalescent COVID-19 were sourced from the United States, Italy and Spain. PBMCs, B-cell-depleted T cells, or T cells provided the cDNA or gDNA that made up the material.

This CDR3 spans 16 amino acids. The germline V and J ends were trimmed by 9 bases and 0 bases, with 15 bases remaining between them. CDR1 is LNHDA and CDR2 is SQIVND in the germline V gene (reference sequence). This table comes from immunoSEQ multiplex PCR, and its TCRdb copy is limited to in-frame clones, with some not included. The sample comprises under 150,000 clones, roughly 90% of which are singletons, and roughly 2.2% rests with the top ten. The chain uses TRBV19 and TRBJ1-6; D unclear. The sample was peripheral blood. The source is a man between 65 and 80 years old with active COVID-19. The CDR3 reads CARRAWRSSYNSPLHF. CDR3 in DNA: TGTGCCAGAAGGGCTTGGAGGAGCTCCTATAATTCACCCCTCCACTTT.